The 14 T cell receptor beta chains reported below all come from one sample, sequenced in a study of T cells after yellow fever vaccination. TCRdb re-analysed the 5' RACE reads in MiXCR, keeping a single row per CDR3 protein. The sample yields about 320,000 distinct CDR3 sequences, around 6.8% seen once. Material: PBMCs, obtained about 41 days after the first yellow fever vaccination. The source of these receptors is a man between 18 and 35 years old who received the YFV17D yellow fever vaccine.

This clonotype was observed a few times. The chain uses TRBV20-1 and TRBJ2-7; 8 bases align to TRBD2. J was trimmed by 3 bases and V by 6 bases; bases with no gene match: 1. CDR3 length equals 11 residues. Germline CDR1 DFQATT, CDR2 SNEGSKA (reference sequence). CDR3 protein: CSAGTSYEQYV. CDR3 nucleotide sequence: TGCAGTGCGGGGACTAGCTACGAGCAGTACGTC.

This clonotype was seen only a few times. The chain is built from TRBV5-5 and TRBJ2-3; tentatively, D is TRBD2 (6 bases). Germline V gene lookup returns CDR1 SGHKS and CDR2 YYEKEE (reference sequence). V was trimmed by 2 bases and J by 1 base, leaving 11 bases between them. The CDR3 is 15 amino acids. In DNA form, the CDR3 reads TGTGCCAGCAGCTTTTCAGGGACTGGCACAGATACGCAGTATTTT. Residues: CASSFSGTGTDTQYF.

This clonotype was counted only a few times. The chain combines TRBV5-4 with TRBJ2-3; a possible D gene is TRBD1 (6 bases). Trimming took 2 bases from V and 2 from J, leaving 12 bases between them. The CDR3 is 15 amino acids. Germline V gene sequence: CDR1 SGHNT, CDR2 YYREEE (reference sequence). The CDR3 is CASSFGGGHTDTQYF. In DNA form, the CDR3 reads TGTGCCAGCAGCTTCGGTGGGGGACACACAGATACGCAGTATTTT.

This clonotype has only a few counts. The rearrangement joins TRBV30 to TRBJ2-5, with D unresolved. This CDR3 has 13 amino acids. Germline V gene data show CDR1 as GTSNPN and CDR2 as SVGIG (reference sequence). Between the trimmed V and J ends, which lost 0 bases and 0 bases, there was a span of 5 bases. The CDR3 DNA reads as TGTGCCTGGAGTGTTGGCTACCAAGAGACCCAGTACTTC. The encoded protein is CAWSVGYQETQYF.

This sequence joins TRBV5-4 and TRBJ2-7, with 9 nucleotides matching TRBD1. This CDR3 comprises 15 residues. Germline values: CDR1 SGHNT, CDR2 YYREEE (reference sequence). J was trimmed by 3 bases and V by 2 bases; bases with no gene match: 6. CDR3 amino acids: CASSFWDRANYEQYF. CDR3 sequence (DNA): TGTGCCAGCAGCTTTTGGGACAGGGCGAACTACGAGCAGTACTTC.

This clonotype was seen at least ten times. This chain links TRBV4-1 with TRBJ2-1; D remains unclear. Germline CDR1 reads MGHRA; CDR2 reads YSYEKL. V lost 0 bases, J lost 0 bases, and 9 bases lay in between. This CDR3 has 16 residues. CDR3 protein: CASSQDWTGSYNEQFF. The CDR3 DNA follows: TGCGCCAGCAGCCAAGACTGGACCGGCTCCTACAATGAGCAGTTCTTC.

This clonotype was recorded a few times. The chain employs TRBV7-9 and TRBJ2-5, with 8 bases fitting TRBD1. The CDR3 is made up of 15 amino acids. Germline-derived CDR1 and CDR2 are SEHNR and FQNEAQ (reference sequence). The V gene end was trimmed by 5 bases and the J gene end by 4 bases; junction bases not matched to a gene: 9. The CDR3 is CASSLQGAVLETQYF. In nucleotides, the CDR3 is TGTGCCAGCAGCCTCCAGGGGGCGGTGCTAGAGACCCAGTACTTC.

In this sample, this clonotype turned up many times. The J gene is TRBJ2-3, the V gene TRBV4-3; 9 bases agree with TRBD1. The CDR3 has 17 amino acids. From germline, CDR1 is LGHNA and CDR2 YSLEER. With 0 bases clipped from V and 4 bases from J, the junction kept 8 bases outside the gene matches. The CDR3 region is CASSQEGDREGPDTQYF. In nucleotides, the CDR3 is TGCGCCAGCAGCCAAGAAGGGGACAGGGAGGGCCCAGATACGCAGTATTTT.

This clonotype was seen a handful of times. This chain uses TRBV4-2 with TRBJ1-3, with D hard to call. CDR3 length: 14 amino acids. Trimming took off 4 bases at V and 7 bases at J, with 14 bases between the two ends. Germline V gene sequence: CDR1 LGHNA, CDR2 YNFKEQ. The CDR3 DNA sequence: TGTGCCAGCAGCCCCCGGACTCCCGGGAACACCATATATTTT. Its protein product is CASSPRTPGNTIYF.

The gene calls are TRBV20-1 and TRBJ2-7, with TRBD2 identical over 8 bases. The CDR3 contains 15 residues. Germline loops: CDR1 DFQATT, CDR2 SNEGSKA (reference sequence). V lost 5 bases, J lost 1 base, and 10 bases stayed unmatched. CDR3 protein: CSASTQRETSYEQYF. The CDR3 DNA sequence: TGCAGTGCTTCCACTCAGCGGGAGACATCCTACGAGCAGTACTTC.

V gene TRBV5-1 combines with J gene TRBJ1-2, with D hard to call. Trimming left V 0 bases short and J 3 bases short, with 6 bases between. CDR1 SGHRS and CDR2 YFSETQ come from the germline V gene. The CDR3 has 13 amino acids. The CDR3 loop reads CASSLAWDYGYTF. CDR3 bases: TGCGCCAGCAGCTTGGCCTGGGACTATGGCTACACCTTC. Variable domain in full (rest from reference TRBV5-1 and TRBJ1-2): KAGVTQTPRYLIKTRGQQVTLSCSPISGHRSVSWYQQTPGQGLQFLFEYFSETQRNKGNFPGRFSGRQFSNSRSEMNVSTLELGDSALYLCASSLAWDYGYTFGSGTRLTVV.

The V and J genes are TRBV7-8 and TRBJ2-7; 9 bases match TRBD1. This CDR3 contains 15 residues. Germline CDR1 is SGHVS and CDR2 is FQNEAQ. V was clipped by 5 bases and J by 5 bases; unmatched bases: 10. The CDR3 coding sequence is TGTGCCAGCAGCGTACTCGGACAGGGGTACGACGAGCAGTACTTC. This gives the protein CASSVLGQGYDEQYF.

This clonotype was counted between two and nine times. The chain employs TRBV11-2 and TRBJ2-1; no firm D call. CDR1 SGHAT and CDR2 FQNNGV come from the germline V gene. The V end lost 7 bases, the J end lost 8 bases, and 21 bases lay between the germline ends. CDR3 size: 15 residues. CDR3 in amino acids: CASTSPARLVDEQFF. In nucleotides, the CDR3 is TGTGCCAGCACCTCCCCGGCTAGGCTGGTTGATGAGCAGTTCTTC.

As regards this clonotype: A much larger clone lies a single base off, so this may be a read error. The CDR3 DNA is TGTGCCAGCACCCTCGCCAGAAGGAACACCGGGGAGCTGTTTTTT. Protein product: CASTLARRNTGELFF. The chain combines TRBV12-3 or TRBV12-4 with TRBJ2-2, with D uncertain. The CDR3 sequence is 15 residues long. Trimming cost V 7 bases and J 1 base, with 13 bases left between them.